This T cell receptor beta chain was recorded in a study of neoadjuvant nivolumab and ipilimumab in lung cancer. Study-wide points: TCR receptors were sequenced in few samples. Compared with tumor-adjacent uninvolved lung, resected tumors showed greater richness and clonality. From pretherapy to surgery, tumor richness and clonality rose with dual therapy.

The germline V gene has CDR1 SGHRS and CDR2 YFSETQ. V lost 4 bases to trimming and J lost 0 bases, with 19 bases between them. The CDR3 contains 17 residues. The data were produced by immunoSEQ multiplex PCR, yet TCRdb's version contains in-frame clones alone and is incomplete. The sample yields over 25,000 clones, about 75% seen once. Regarding this clone: Its antigen is not known.

The receptor comes from an adult with non-small cell lung cancer. The chain carries TRBV5-1 and TRBJ1-1; D gene unclear. The sequences come from tumor tissue, collected after neoadjuvant nivolumab, alone or with ipilimumab, at or shortly before surgery. CDR3 amino acids: CASSPEGLQIMNTEAFF. Here the CDR3 DNA reads TGCGCCAGCAGCCCCGAAGGGCTACAGATAATGAACACTGAAGCTTTCTTT.